A single sample is the source of the 20 T cell receptor beta chains below, sequenced in a study of tumor and adjacent non-tumor tissue in lung cancer (dated by TCRdb to about 2018). Bulk unsorted tissue served as the source for RNA extraction, and RNA quality was assessed using a NanoDrop ND-1000 and an Agilent 2100. Library method: multiplex PCR. Sequencer: Illumina HiSeq 2500. TCRbeta libraries were constructed through three rounds of nested PCR with primers (Table S4) according to protocols adapted from ARM-PCR. The public reads were run again by TCRdb, first through fastp at Q25 and then through MiXCR, and only productive beta chains were kept. A single entry per CDR3 protein holds the most common genes and DNA from its merged rows. For this sample there are about 75,000 distinct CDR3 sequences; under 85% appear just once. 9.5% to 15% of the sample comes from the top ten. Sequenced: lung tumor tissue. The origin of the receptors is a woman aged 50 to 65 with non-small cell lung cancer.

A word on this clonotype: A much larger clonotype is one base distant, so this may be a read error. This chain joins TRBV18 and TRBJ2-5; D is perhaps TRBD1 or TRBD2 (5 bases each). CDR1 is KGHSH, CDR2 LQKENI, per germline. Trimming shortened V by 5 bases and J by 5 bases, and 15 bases separated the two germline ends. The length of the CDR3 is 14 residues. CDR3 DNA: TGTGCCAGCTCAGGATCGGGGCCGGGGGAGACCCAGTACTTC. This translates into CASSGSGPGETQYF.

In its sample, this clonotype was seen a few times. A read error may produce the germline difference seen at one junction end. This chain joins TRBV20-1 and TRBJ2-2, with D maybe TRBD1 (6 bases). Germline CDR1 is DFQATT and CDR2 is SNEGSKA (reference sequence). The CDR3 spans 13 residues. CDR3 coding DNA: TGCAGTGCTTGGACAGCGAACACCGAGGAGCTGTTTTTT. It translates to CSAWTANTEELFF.

Notes on this clonotype: No conserved phenylalanine or tryptophan is present at the end of the CDR3, so a read error is the likely explanation. The gene calls are TRBV25-1 and TRBJ2-2; TRBD1 or TRBD2 may be the D gene (5 bases each). V was shortened by 2 bases and J by 7 bases, with 14 bases between the two germline ends. There are 15 residues in the CDR3. Germline V gives CDR1 MGHDK, CDR2 SYGVNS. CDR3 sequence: CASSEGASSYGELFS. CDR3 nucleotide sequence: TGTGCCAGCAGTGAAGGGGCTAGCTCGTACGGGGAGCTGTTTTCT.

A remark on this clonotype: Since a much larger clone is just one base distant, this may be a read error. This rearrangement joins TRBV20-1 to TRBJ1-1, with TRBD1 matching over 8 bases. Germline CDR1 DFQATT, CDR2 SNEGSKA (reference sequence). CDR3 size: 14 residues. The CDR3, as DNA: TGCAGTGCTAGAGAAGGGACAGGTTTTACTCAAGCTCTCTTT. Its translation: CSAREGTGFTQALF.

This chain uses TRBV4-2 with TRBJ1-5; D unresolved. This CDR3 region has 14 residues. Trimming took 0 bases from V and 10 from J, leaving 13 bases between them. From germline, CDR1 is LGHNA and CDR2 YNFKEQ. This CDR3 reads CASSQDLTSNPQHF. The CDR3 region has the DNA TGTGCCAGCAGCCAAGACCTCACTAGCAATCCCCAGCATTTT.

Points on this clonotype: This may arise from a read error, as a much more abundant clone is one base away. J is TRBJ2-1 and V is TRBV5-1; D not resolved. CDR3 size: 13 residues. CDR1 is SGHRS and CDR2 is YFSETQ in the germline V gene. Deletions cut 3 bases from V and 7 bases from J, with 11 bases between. The CDR3 region has the DNA TGCGCCAGCAGCTCCCTACTGGAAAATGAGCAGTTCTTC. Amino acid sequence: CASSSLLENEQFF.

With respect to this clonotype: No conserved phenylalanine or tryptophan ends this CDR3, so it is likely a read error. The chain joins TRBV28 to TRBJ2-7; D call uncertain. This CDR3 comprises 14 residues. Trimming took 8 bases from V and 5 from J, leaving 19 bases between them. In germline, CDR1 is MDHEN, CDR2 SYDVKM. DNA of the CDR3: TGTGCCAGCTGTCGATTGCTGGAGCAACACGAGCAGTACTTA. Its protein product is CASCRLLEQHEQYL.

This clonotype was observed a few times. The V and J genes are TRBV20-1 and TRBJ2-1, with D perhaps TRBD1 (6 bases). Per germline, CDR1 DFQATT and CDR2 SNEGSKA (reference sequence). This CDR3 spans 16 amino acids. Trimming took off 3 bases at V and 0 bases at J, with 15 bases between the two ends. The CDR3 DNA reads TGCAGTGCTAGCGTTCGGTGGGGGCCCTCCTACAATGAGCAGTTCTTC. Amino acid sequence: CSASVRWGPSYNEQFF.

Comments on this clonotype: A much larger clone sits a single nucleotide away, making a read error possible. This chain links TRBV20-1 with TRBJ1-1; possibly TRBD1 for D (6 bases). The CDR3 has 12 amino acids. V was pared by 6 bases and J by 6 bases, with 14 bases between. Per the germline V gene, CDR1 is DFQATT and CDR2 is SNEGSKA (reference sequence). DNA for the CDR3: TGCAGTGCCGATAGGGGGTGCCCTGAAGCTTTCTTT. Translation gives CSADRGCPEAFF.

The rearrangement links TRBV4-1 to TRBJ1-2, with TRBD1 matching over 8 bases. Trimming at V came to 6 bases and at J to 2 bases, leaving 14 bases not matched to a gene. Germline assignment: CDR1 MGHRA and CDR2 YSYEKL. The CDR3 sequence is 17 residues long. The CDR3 loop reads CASSARQGIYLNYGYTF. DNA for the CDR3: TGCGCCAGCAGTGCCCGACAGGGGATATACCTAAACTATGGCTACACCTTC.

Comment on this clonotype: At one boundary the junction diverges from the germline segment, which might be a read error. The chain links TRBV6-1 to TRBJ2-2; 7 bases agree with TRBD1. Germline CDR1 MNHNS, CDR2 SASEGT. The CDR3 contains 15 residues. CDR3 sequence: CASRDQDTHTGELFF. The CDR3 nucleotides read TGTGCCAGCAGAGATCAGGACACCCACACAGGGGAACTGTTTTTT.

As concerns this clonotype: At one end, the junction sequence differs from germline, possibly due to a read error. The V and J genes are TRBV4-1 and TRBJ1-4, with D unresolved. The CDR3 extends over 15 amino acids. CDR1 and CDR2 (germline): MGHRA, YSYEKL. The CDR3 region has the DNA TGCGCCAGCACGGGGAGCTACCCAACTAATGTAAAACTGTTTTTC. Translated: CASTGSYPTNVKLFF.

V and J are TRBV11-2 and TRBJ2-3; D perhaps matches TRBD1 (5 bases). Germline values: CDR1 SGHAT, CDR2 FQNNGV. The CDR3 length is 13 residues. Trimming stripped 0 bases from V and 15 bases from J, with 16 bases between. CDR3 region: CASSLDREDTQYF. The CDR3 bases are TGTGCCAGCAGCTTAGACAGGGAAGATACCCAATATTTT.

Remarks on this clonotype: Given a much more abundant clone one base away, this may be a read error. The CDR3 DNA sequence: TGCAGTGTTAGAGTCCCTTCCCGGATCCCAGGACTAGCGGGAGGGCCCGTTGAGACCCAGTACTTC. Residues: CSVRVPSRIPGLAGGPVETQYF. This sequence joins TRBV20-1 and TRBJ2-5; 15 nucleotides agree with TRBD2. Germline-derived CDR1 and CDR2 are DFQATT and SNEGSKA (reference sequence). The CDR3 length is 22 residues.

On this clonotype itself: A much larger clone differs by one base, so this may be a read error. The chain recombines TRBV20-1 with TRBJ2-1; the D is unclear. With 8 bases removed from V and 12 bases from J, the gap between germline ends came to 20 bases. The CDR3 loop spans 12 amino acids. Per the germline V gene, CDR1 is DFQATT and CDR2 is SNEGSKA (reference sequence). CDR3 protein: CSYQGQHGGQFF. The CDR3 region has the DNA TGCAGTTACCAAGGCCAGCACGGTGGGCAGTTCTTC.

The table lists this clonotype with many counts. The J gene is TRBJ2-7, the V gene TRBV11-2, with D hard to call. Trimming cost V 10 bases and J 0 bases, with 13 bases left between them. The CDR3 consists of 13 residues. Per germline, CDR1 SGHAT and CDR2 FQNNGV. CDR3 residues: CATKGPSSYEQYF. Here the CDR3 DNA reads TGTGCCACCAAAGGGCCCAGCTCCTACGAGCAGTACTTC.

Of note for this clonotype: The conserved phenylalanine or tryptophan normally closing the CDR3 is absent here, so this likely arose from a read error. The chain couples TRBV4-1 to TRBJ2-5; D perhaps matches TRBD1 (5 bases). In germline, CDR1 is MGHRA, CDR2 YSYEKL. Deletions cut 6 bases from V and 1 base from J, with 15 bases between. CDR3 length: 15 residues. CDR3 in DNA: TGCGCCAGCAGTCGTTTGGAACAGGCCCAAGAGACCCAGTACCTC. Its translation is CASSRLEQAQETQYL.

The chain is built from TRBV5-5 and TRBJ2-1; D remains ambiguous. Germline CDR1 is SGHKS and CDR2 is YYEKEE (reference sequence). The ends were cut back, 0 bases at V and 6 bases at J, with 10 bases in the middle. This CDR3 comprises 14 residues. CDR3 in DNA: TGTGCCAGCAGCTTGGTCGGAGTAGGCAATGAGCAGTTCTTC. Amino acid sequence: CASSLVGVGNEQFF.

Of note for this clonotype: Germline and junction disagree at one end, which may indicate a read error. The V call is TRBV20-1, the J call TRBJ2-2; a possible D gene is TRBD2 (5 bases). Germline V gene data show CDR1 as DFQATT and CDR2 as SNEGSKA (reference sequence). The CDR3 extends over 12 amino acids. CDR3 nucleotide sequence: TGCAATGCTAGAGATAACACCGGGGAACTGTTTTTT. This translates into CNARDNTGELFF.

This clonotype was recorded many times. The chain uses TRBV29-1 and TRBJ2-1; no clear D. CDR3 length: 12 amino acids. Germline V gene lookup returns CDR1 SQVTM and CDR2 ANQGSEA. V lost 3 bases and J 13 bases, leaving 16 bases between the germline ends. CDR3 in amino acids: CSVDDPATTQFF. For the CDR3, the DNA is TGCAGCGTTGACGACCCCGCTACTACTCAGTTCTTC.